This paragraph covers one T cell receptor (beta chain) sequence. This table comes from immunoSEQ multiplex PCR, and its TCRdb copy is limited to in-frame clones, with some not included. The table has tens of thousands of clones, over 80% seen once. This sample is drawn from a study of OX40 agonist ivuxolimab in advanced cancers. This CDR3 is built from 14 residues. The V and J ends lost 5 bases and 5 bases respectively, with 12 bases between them. In germline, CDR1 is MNHNS, CDR2 SASEGT. This TCR was sampled from an adult with an advanced solid tumor such as melanoma, head and neck, liver or kidney cancer. V usage is TRBV6-1 and J usage is TRBJ2-2; D is unclear. The source material was CD4+ or CD8+ T cells sorted from blood, sampled in a trial of the OX40 agonist ivuxolimab. CDR3 nucleotides: TGTGCCAGCAGTAGGGTCCTCGGAACCGGGGAGCTGTTTTTT. Amino acid sequence: CASSRVLGTGELFF.